The 23 T cell receptor beta chains listed next were all sequenced from one sample in a study of neurological immune-mediated disorders. Specified time point: technical triplicate 1. TCRdb re-derived calls from the 5' RACE reads in MiXCR, one entry per CDR3 protein. The repertoire holds roughly 38,000 distinct CDR3 sequences, with approximately 10% as singletons. The sequencing input was PBMCs. The source is a man aged 55 to 70 with HTLV-1-associated myelopathy (HAM/TSP).

This clonotype was counted many times. The rearrangement links TRBV28 to TRBJ2-7, with TRBD1 as a possible D gene (6 bases). Looked up from germline, CDR1 is MDHEN and CDR2 is SYDVKM. The ends were cut back, 3 bases at V and 3 bases at J, with 12 bases in the middle. This CDR3 region has 14 residues. The CDR3 is CASSFSGVVYEQYF. The CDR3 DNA reads as TGTGCCAGCAGTTTCTCAGGGGTCGTCTACGAGCAGTACTTC.

This clonotype was detected ten times or more. This chain links TRBV12-3 or TRBV12-4 with TRBJ2-1, with 7 bases that match TRBD2. The ends lost 5 bases at V and 2 bases at J; junction bases unmatched: 12. The CDR3 loop spans 17 amino acids. The CDR3 DNA follows: TGTGCCAGCAGTCCGAGCGGGGCACGGTCTCCCTACAATGAGCAGTTCTTC. Its protein product is CASSPSGARSPYNEQFF.

This clonotype has at least ten counts. The gene calls are TRBV9 and TRBJ2-3; TRBD2 is a possible D gene (6 bases). Trimming removed 0 bases at V and 5 bases at J, with 16 bases between. Germline assignment: CDR1 SGDLS and CDR2 YYNGEE. The CDR3 has 16 residues. In DNA form, the CDR3 reads TGTGCCAGCAGCGTAGTGGCGGGAAGCTCGGGAGATACGCAGTATTTT. Its protein product is CASSVVAGSSGDTQYF.

This clonotype has at least ten counts. This chain links TRBV5-1 with TRBJ1-2, with D hard to call. Germline-derived CDR1 and CDR2 are SGHRS and YFSETQ. Trimming took 4 bases from V and 3 from J, leaving 13 bases between them. The CDR3 spans 14 residues. The CDR3 reads CASSIAVHDYGYTF. DNA of the CDR3: TGCGCCAGCAGCATCGCGGTTCATGACTATGGCTACACCTTC.

This clonotype was detected ten times or more. The rearrangement links TRBV20-1 to TRBJ2-7, with D maybe TRBD1 (5 bases). This CDR3 is built from 14 residues. From germline, CDR1 is DFQATT and CDR2 SNEGSKA (reference sequence). The V and J ends lost 0 bases and 2 bases respectively, with 11 bases between them. CDR3 nucleotide sequence: TGCAGTGCTAGAGATTCTAGGGGTACCTACGAGCAGTACTTC. Translation: CSARDSRGTYEQYF.

This clonotype was counted at least ten times. The V call is TRBV27, the J call TRBJ2-1; 10 bases map to TRBD2. The V gene end was trimmed by 3 bases and the J gene end by 4 bases; junction bases not matched to a gene: 3. The CDR3 contains 15 residues. Germline assignment: CDR1 MNHEY and CDR2 SMNVEV (reference sequence). CDR3 DNA sequence: TGTGCCAGCAGTTTTCGAGCGGGAGGGTACAATGAGCAGTTCTTC. This codes for CASSFRAGGYNEQFF.

This clonotype was picked up many times. The rearrangement joins TRBV10-3 to TRBJ2-2; 9 positions match TRBD1. Germline CDR1 ENHRY, CDR2 SYGVKD. V lost 10 bases and J lost 1; bases outside the gene matches: 4. The length of the CDR3 is 14 residues. CDR3 region: CATGTGMNTGELFF. In DNA, the CDR3 is TGTGCCACGGGGACAGGGATGAACACCGGGGAGCTGTTTTTT.

The gene calls are TRBV29-1 and TRBJ2-7; perhaps TRBD1 as D (6 bases). Germline-derived CDR1 and CDR2 are SQVTM and ANQGSEA. The CDR3 has 13 residues. Between the trimmed V and J ends, which lost 2 bases and 7 bases, there was a span of 15 bases. The CDR3 coding sequence is TGCAGCGTTGAATCCAGGGGCGTGAAGGAGCAGTACTTC. Translating it yields CSVESRGVKEQYF.

This clonotype has a count of ten or more. The chain recombines TRBV6-5 with TRBJ1-6; D gene ambiguous. The CDR3 sequence is 14 residues long. V lost 5 bases and J 7 bases, leaving 12 bases between the germline ends. Germline CDR1 MNHEY, CDR2 SVGAGI. The DNA of the CDR3 is TGTGCCAGCAGTGGTGTGACGCGGAATTCACCCCTCCACTTT. Translating it yields CASSGVTRNSPLHF.

The sample holds many counts of this clonotype. The chain recombines TRBV2 with TRBJ2-2; D call uncertain. This CDR3 is built from 15 residues. Trimming removed 4 bases from V and 6 bases from J, with 15 bases in between. CDR1 and CDR2 (germline): SNHLY, FYNNEI. Here the CDR3 reads CASSGVMQRPGELFF. The CDR3 DNA reads as TGTGCCAGCAGTGGAGTCATGCAACGGCCCGGGGAGCTGTTTTTT.

This clonotype has at least ten counts. V is TRBV28 and J is TRBJ1-1; 7 nucleotides agree with TRBD1. J lost 7 bases, V lost 5 bases, and 10 bases had no gene match. In germline, CDR1 is MDHEN, CDR2 SYDVKM. There are 14 residues in the CDR3. The CDR3 protein is CASSPMGQTGEAFF. The CDR3 DNA reads as TGTGCCAGCAGTCCGATGGGACAGACGGGTGAAGCTTTCTTT.

This clonotype was found many times. The chain combines TRBV4-3 with TRBJ1-4; no definite D call. Trimming stripped 4 bases from V and 4 bases from J, with 16 bases between. The CDR3 is made up of 16 amino acids. CDR1 and CDR2 from the germline V gene are LGHNA and YSLEER. This chain's CDR3 is CASSPVRVQVNEKLFF. CDR3 bases: TGCGCCAGCAGCCCCGTCCGGGTGCAGGTTAATGAAAAACTGTTTTTT.

Many counts were recorded for this clonotype. This rearrangement joins TRBV4-1 to TRBJ2-3, with 7 bases aligning to TRBD2. The CDR3 covers 16 residues. After removal of 4 bases from V and 6 bases from J, the junction contained 13 bases not matched to a gene. The germline V gene has CDR1 MGHRA and CDR2 YSYEKL. The CDR3 DNA sequence: TGCGCCAGCAGCCCTATGGGAGGGAGGGCCTCGGATACGCAGTATTTT. Translation: CASSPMGGRASDTQYF.

This clonotype was counted ten times or more. Written as DNA, the CDR3 is TGTGCCAGCAGGCGGGACTCAGGCACAGATACGCAGTATTTT. It is translated as CASRRDSGTDTQYF. The chain uses TRBV12-3 or TRBV12-4 and TRBJ2-3; D may be TRBD2 (6 bases). The CDR3 spans 14 residues. The V and J ends lost 6 bases and 1 base respectively, with 11 bases between them.

Concerning this clonotype: One base away lies a much larger clone, so this may be a sequencing read error. The rearrangement joins TRBV4-1 to TRBJ1-1, with no clear D. The length of the CDR3 is 14 residues. Trimming left V 5 bases short and J 0 bases short, with 10 bases between. Germline CDR1 reads MGHRA; CDR2 reads YSYEKL. The CDR3 region is CASSEPPLNTEAFF. CDR3 nucleotide sequence: TGCGCCAGCAGCGAACCCCCATTGAACACTGAAGCTTTCTTT.

The table lists this clonotype with many counts. The chain links TRBV12-3 or TRBV12-4 to TRBJ2-6; no clear D gene. V was cut by 5 bases and J by 3 bases, with 8 bases left in between. CDR3 length: 14 amino acids. CDR3 coding DNA: TGTGCCAGCAGTACAGAGTATGGGGCCAACGTCCTGACTTTC. Its protein product is CASSTEYGANVLTF.

This clonotype was recorded at least ten times. The chain combines TRBV5-1 with TRBJ2-3; 7 bases map to TRBD1. The CDR3 contains 14 residues. Germline-derived CDR1 and CDR2 are SGHRS and YFSETQ. The V segment lost 6 bases and the J segment 3 bases; nucleotides outside the gene matches: 7. In nucleotides, the CDR3 is TGCGCCAGCACCAGAGGGGGCTTTACAGATACGCAGTATTTT. Its protein product is CASTRGGFTDTQYF. Based on the CDR3 plus reference TRBV5-1 and TRBJ2-3, the full variable domain is KAGVTQTPRYLIKTRGQQVTLSCSPISGHRSVSWYQQTPGQGLQFLFEYFSETQRNKGNFPGRFSGRQFSNSRSEMNVSTLELGDSALYLCASTRGGFTDTQYFGPGTRLTVL.

This clonotype was seen many times. The CDR3 region is CASSLYIAGAPYEQYF. In DNA, the CDR3 is TGTGCCAGCAGCTTATACATAGCGGGAGCCCCCTACGAGCAGTACTTC. The rearrangement joins TRBV7-9 to TRBJ2-7, with TRBD2 identical over 9 bases. Trimming removed 2 bases from V and 2 bases from J; junction bases left unmatched: 7. The CDR3 has 16 amino acids. Germline V gene data show CDR1 as SEHNR and CDR2 as FQNEAQ (reference sequence).

This clonotype was seen repeatedly, ten times or more. The chain employs TRBV18 and TRBJ1-3; D ambiguous. V was clipped by 0 bases and J by 3 bases, with 12 bases between them. CDR1 is KGHSH and CDR2 is LQKENI in the germline V gene. The CDR3 contains 16 residues. The CDR3 protein is CASSPPEGLSGNTIYF. The CDR3 DNA follows: TGTGCCAGCTCACCACCGGAAGGGCTAAGTGGAAACACCATATATTTT.

There are many counts of this clonotype. V is TRBV5-1 and J is TRBJ2-1, with TRBD2 identical over 9 bases. The length of the CDR3 is 15 residues. V lost 4 bases and J lost 6; bases outside the gene matches: 8. CDR1 and CDR2 from the germline V gene are SGHRS and YFSETQ. Here the CDR3 reads CASSGLAGALNEQFF. The CDR3 DNA reads TGCGCCAGCAGCGGATTAGCGGGAGCGCTCAATGAGCAGTTCTTC.

This clonotype was seen at least ten times. V gene TRBV20-1 combines with J gene TRBJ1-6; 10 nucleotides match TRBD1. J lost 10 bases, V lost 6 bases, and 18 bases had no gene match. The germline CDR1 and CDR2 sequences are DFQATT and SNEGSKA (reference sequence). The CDR3 contains 17 residues. The CDR3 sequence is CSAPARDRGQSNSPLHF. Written as DNA, the CDR3 is TGCAGTGCCCCAGCCAGAGACAGGGGGCAAAGTAACTCACCCCTCCACTTT.

This clonotype occurred many times. The chain uses TRBV9 and TRBJ2-1; D is uncertain. Looked up from germline, CDR1 is SGDLS and CDR2 is YYNGEE. V lost 4 bases and J 5 bases, leaving 4 bases between the germline ends. The CDR3 is 11 amino acids. The CDR3 DNA reads TGTGCCAGCAGCACCGACAATGAGCAGTTCTTC. Protein: CASSTDNEQFF.

This clonotype was seen repeatedly, ten times or more. J is TRBJ1-5 and V is TRBV12-3 or TRBV12-4; 7 nucleotides agree with TRBD1. With 2 bases clipped from V and 1 base from J, the junction kept 8 bases outside the gene matches. The CDR3 consists of 17 residues. CDR3 residues: CASSLSRQGWSNQPQHF. The CDR3 DNA is TGTGCCAGCAGTTTATCGCGACAGGGTTGGAGCAATCAGCCCCAGCATTTT.